This T cell receptor beta chain is from a study of cytomegalovirus exposure and HLA in healthy donors. Study-wide results and caveats: The TCR clusters that emerged in the first cohort tended, a later analysis found, to co-occur in the roughly 130 validation repertoires. Many donors shared some public TCRs, even though most TCR sequences were rare. As confirmed in vitro, a few CMV-associated chains were specific for CMV antigens.

Concerning this clone itself: Its specificity is not known.

Profiling relied on immunoSEQ multiplex PCR, and the TCRdb table lists in-frame clones only, not all of them. The sample lists some 190,000 clones, around 88% seen once, with more than 1.1% in the top ten. The germline V gene encodes CDR1 LNHDA and CDR2 SQIVND (reference sequence). The CDR3 sequence is 15 residues long. Unmatched junction bases numbered 11, after V lost 7 bases and J lost 6 bases. Sequences were obtained from PBMCs. The chain carries TRBV19 and TRBJ1-5, with 8 bases aligning to TRBD1. The origin of this receptor is a woman aged 18 to 35 in good health and CMV-seronegative. CDR3 nucleotide sequence: TGTGCCAGTACGTTCAGGCGGGACAGGAGTCAGCCCCAGCATTTT. Residues: CASTFRRDRSQPQHF.